The 31 T cell receptor beta chains reported below all come from one sample, sequenced in a study of blood T cell repertoires in COVID-19. The repertoire was sequenced with immunoSEQ multiplex PCR; TCRdb's copy has only in-frame clones and lacks some. The sample carries tens of thousands of clones, 80% to 90% recorded once. The specimen sequenced was peripheral blood. The source of these receptors is a human donor in a cohort sampled during active COVID-19.

The rearrangement joins TRBV27 to TRBJ2-3, with 9 bases lining up with TRBD2. Trimming removed 5 bases from V and 11 bases from J; junction bases left unmatched: 23. The CDR3 sequence is 18 residues long. Germline lookup yields CDR1 MNHEY and CDR2 SMNVEV (reference sequence). CDR3 region: CASSPNSGLATVRYGQYF. The CDR3 DNA is TGTGCCAGCAGTCCGAACTCGGGACTAGCAACGGTGCGATACGGGCAGTATTTT.

The rearrangement links TRBV5-1 to TRBJ2-2; the D is unclear. The CDR3 contains 11 residues. The V end was cut by 3 bases, the J end by 7 bases, with 4 bases between. The V gene's germline CDR1 is SGHRS and CDR2 YFSETQ. CDR3 amino acids: CASSSNGELFF. As DNA, the CDR3 is TGCGCCAGCAGCTCTAACGGGGAGCTGTTTTTT.

V usage is TRBV30 and J usage is TRBJ2-7; 9 bases match TRBD2. Trimming removed 0 bases from V and 2 bases from J; junction bases left unmatched: 2. Germline CDR1 is GTSNPN and CDR2 is SVGIG (reference sequence). The length of the CDR3 is 14 residues. Here the CDR3 DNA reads TGTGCCTGGAGTGTACCTAGCGGGGCCTACGAGCAGTACTTC. As protein: CAWSVPSGAYEQYF.

The chain is built from TRBV5-5 and TRBJ2-7, with D possibly being TRBD2 (7 bases). Trimming stripped 5 bases from V and 7 bases from J, with 22 bases between. The CDR3 has 15 amino acids. The germline gives CDR1 SGHKS, CDR2 YYEKEE (reference sequence). The CDR3 region has the DNA TGTGCCAGCAGTCTACAGGGCCCGGGGGGTAGGGAGCAGTACTTC. This encodes CASSLQGPGGREQYF. The full variable domain, with the rest looked up from reference TRBV5-5 and TRBJ2-7, is DAGVTQSPTHLIKTRGQQVTLRCSPISGHKSVSWYQQVLGQGPQFIFQYYEKEERGRGNFPDRFSARQFPNYSSELNVNALLLGDSALYLCASSLQGPGGREQYFGPGTRLTVT.

The CDR3 nucleotides read TGTGCCAGCATGAACACAGGTGCAACTAATGAAAAACTGTTTTTT. Translating it yields CASMNTGATNEKLFF. The V and J genes are TRBV2 and TRBJ1-4, with D tentatively TRBD1 (5 bases). Trimming cost V 7 bases and J 0 bases, with 12 bases left between them. Germline CDR1 is SNHLY and CDR2 is FYNNEI. CDR3 length: 15 residues.

J is TRBJ2-7 and V is TRBV11-3, with 9 positions matching TRBD2. CDR3 length: 15 residues. Germline V gene lookup returns CDR1 SGHNT and CDR2 YENEEA. The V segment lost 4 bases and the J segment 0 bases; nucleotides outside the gene matches: 4. CDR3 in DNA: TGTGCCAGCAGCTCCGGACTAGCGCGCTCCTACGAGCAGTACTTC. It yields the protein CASSSGLARSYEQYF.

The chain employs TRBV18 and TRBJ1-6; D remains unclear. Germline V gives CDR1 KGHSH, CDR2 LQKENI. Trimming took off 0 bases at V and 5 bases at J, with 11 bases between the two ends. The CDR3 contains 16 residues. The CDR3 DNA follows: TGTGCCAGCTCACCACCGTTCGGTTCCGATAATTCACCCCTCCACTTT. Residues: CASSPPFGSDNSPLHF.

The V gene is TRBV25-1, the J gene TRBJ1-6; D possibly corresponds to TRBD1 (6 bases). Per germline, CDR1 MGHDK and CDR2 SYGVNS. The CDR3 is 13 amino acids. Trimming left V 3 bases short and J 7 bases short, with 7 bases between. The chain's CDR3 is CASSDTGNSPLHF. The CDR3 DNA reads as TGTGCCAGCAGTGATACAGGGAATTCACCCCTCCACTTT.

The CDR3 sequence is CASSPGTGYGELFF. DNA of the CDR3: TGTGCCAGCTCACCGGGGACAGGTTACGGGGAGCTGTTTTTT. The gene calls are TRBV18 and TRBJ2-2; 8 bases match TRBD1. The V gene end was trimmed by 3 bases and the J gene end by 7 bases; junction bases not matched to a gene: 4. This CDR3 has 14 amino acids. The germline V gene encodes CDR1 KGHSH and CDR2 LQKENI. The complete variable domain, with remaining parts taken from reference TRBV18 and TRBJ2-2, reads NAGVMQNPRHLVRRRGQEARLRCSPMKGHSHVYWYRQLPEEGLKFMVYLQKENIIDESGMPKERFSAEFPKEGPSILRIQQVVRGDSAAYFCASSPGTGYGELFFGEGSRLTVL.

The chain joins TRBV5-1 to TRBJ2-2; 12 nucleotides align to TRBD2. This CDR3 is 16 amino acids long. The V segment lost 4 bases and the J segment 7 bases; nucleotides outside the gene matches: 8. Germline V lookup: CDR1 SGHRS, CDR2 YFSETQ. CDR3 nucleotides: TGCGCCAGCAGCCCAGCCGGGACTAGCGGGTACGGGGAGCTGTTTTTT. Protein sequence: CASSPAGTSGYGELFF.

The J gene is TRBJ2-1, the V gene TRBV24-1, with 16 bases identical to TRBD2. This CDR3 is built from 15 residues. Germline V gene lookup returns CDR1 KGHDR and CDR2 SFDVKD. J gave up 9 bases and V 4 bases, and 2 bases lay outside the gene matches. The CDR3 here is CATSEGTSGRAEQFF. The CDR3 DNA is TGTGCCACCAGTGAAGGGACTAGCGGGAGGGCTGAGCAGTTCTTC.

The rearrangement uses TRBV10-1 and TRBJ2-4, with 8 bases fitting TRBD2. Germline-derived CDR1 and CDR2 are WNHNN and SYGVQD (reference sequence). V trimming: 0 bases; J trimming: 9 bases; junction bases outside the gene matches: 4. The CDR3 consists of 14 residues. The CDR3 DNA reads as TGCGCCAGCAGTGAGTCGACTAGCGTTGGCATTCAGTACTTC. Protein sequence: CASSESTSVGIQYF.

The gene calls are TRBV19 and TRBJ2-1, with 11 bases identical to TRBD1. There are 14 residues in the CDR3. Unmatched junction bases numbered 8, after V lost 8 bases and J lost 8 bases. Germline lookup yields CDR1 LNHDA and CDR2 SQIVND (reference sequence). The CDR3 DNA reads TGTGCCAGTCGGGGGACAGGGGGTACAGATGAGCAGTTCTTC. Its translation: CASRGTGGTDEQFF.

A word on this clone: The same CDR3 also results from other DNA sequences found in this sample. The gene calls are TRBV12-3 or TRBV12-4 and TRBJ2-7; no firm D call. Trimming shortened V by 5 bases and J by 0 bases, and 8 bases separated the two germline ends. This CDR3 is 13 amino acids long. The chain's CDR3 is CASSLGSSYEQYF. For the CDR3, the DNA is TGTGCCAGCAGTCTCGGGTCCTCCTACGAGCAGTACTTC.

V is TRBV6-2 or TRBV6-3 and J is TRBJ2-3; TRBD2 matches 10 bases. The CDR3 totals 18 residues. V trimming: 6 bases; J trimming: 2 bases; junction bases outside the gene matches: 14. Germline CDR1 and CDR2: MNHEY and SVGEGT. CDR3 sequence reads: CASSPRRSGRAFTDTQYF. The CDR3 region has the DNA TGTGCCAGCAGCCCCCGGAGAAGCGGGAGGGCCTTCACAGATACGCAGTATTTT.

The rearrangement joins TRBV18 to TRBJ1-1, with D tentatively TRBD1 (5 bases). The CDR3 covers 15 residues. V was cut by 5 bases and J by 1 base, with 14 bases left in between. CDR1 is KGHSH and CDR2 is LQKENI in the germline V gene. In nucleotides, the CDR3 is TGTGCCAGCTCAACAAGGTCACAGGCGAACACTGAAGCTTTCTTT. This gives the protein CASSTRSQANTEAFF.

This clone was picked up a small number of times. The chain uses TRBV5-4 and TRBJ2-3, with D perhaps matching TRBD2 (7 bases). V lost 9 bases, J lost 0 bases, and 20 bases lay in between. Germline loops: CDR1 SGHNT, CDR2 YYREEE (reference sequence). This CDR3 is built from 16 residues. CDR3 residues: CATTRGGRESTDTQYF. In DNA form, the CDR3 reads TGTGCCACCACTAGAGGGGGGCGGGAGAGCACAGATACGCAGTATTTT.

The rearrangement links TRBV27 to TRBJ1-1; D is possibly TRBD1 (6 bases). This CDR3 contains 13 residues. With 9 bases removed from V and 1 base from J, the gap between germline ends came to 12 bases. Germline lookup yields CDR1 MNHEY and CDR2 SMNVEV (reference sequence). DNA of the CDR3: TGTGCCAGTTCCCCGGGACAGAACACTGAAGCTTTCTTT. Amino acid sequence: CASSPGQNTEAFF.

The V call is TRBV28, the J call TRBJ2-1; 10 positions agree with TRBD2. The CDR3 sequence is 15 residues long. V shed 2 bases, J shed 8 bases, and the junction held 6 bases outside the gene matches. Germline CDR1 is MDHEN and CDR2 is SYDVKM. Written as DNA, the CDR3 is TGTGCCAGCAGTTTACGGTCTAGCGGGAGACATGAGCAGTTCTTC. This gives the protein CASSLRSSGRHEQFF.

The rearrangement links TRBV23-1 to TRBJ2-3, with 7 bases aligning to TRBD1. TRBV23-1 belongs to the ORF category, with a function that is uncertain. With V trimmed by 4 bases and J by 0 bases, 4 bases remained unmatched. This CDR3 has 15 residues. CDR3 bases: TGCGCCAGCAGTCGGGGGACAGAAAGCACAGATACGCAGTATTTT. It yields the protein CASSRGTESTDTQYF.

This chain links TRBV28 with TRBJ2-3, with D possibly matching TRBD2 (6 bases). Germline CDR1 and CDR2: MDHEN and SYDVKM. The CDR3 runs to 16 residues. V was cut by 4 bases and J by 5 bases, with 19 bases left in between. This CDR3 is CASSSPRGGKRDTQYF. The DNA of the CDR3 is TGTGCCAGCAGTTCCCCCCGGGGAGGAAAAAGAGATACGCAGTATTTT.

This chain links TRBV27 with TRBJ1-2; TRBD1 might be the D (5 bases). V was cut by 5 bases and J by 7 bases, with 17 bases left in between. This CDR3 is built from 14 residues. Germline V CDR1 and CDR2: MNHEY, SMNVEV (reference sequence). The CDR3 sequence is CASSRTLTGGGYTF. CDR3 nucleotides: TGTGCCAGCAGTAGGACGCTTACCGGGGGTGGCTACACCTTC.

This clone occurred a few times. V is TRBV7-8 and J is TRBJ2-5, with D possibly matching TRBD1 (6 bases). The CDR3 covers 15 residues. V was cut by 4 bases and J by 1 base, with 13 bases left in between. From germline, CDR1 is SGHVS and CDR2 FQNEAQ. The CDR3 here is CASSSPNRVQETQYF. The CDR3 DNA reads TGTGCCAGCAGCTCTCCGAACAGGGTCCAAGAGACCCAGTACTTC.

The V and J genes are TRBV27 and TRBJ2-7, with 7 bases lining up with TRBD2. Germline V gene data show CDR1 as MNHEY and CDR2 as SMNVEV (reference sequence). This CDR3 is built from 17 residues. With V trimmed by 0 bases and J by 1 base, 9 bases remained unmatched. The CDR3 nucleotides are TGTGCCAGCAGTTTATCTGGCGGGAGCTTCCCTTCCTACGAGCAGTACTTC. Translating it yields CASSLSGGSFPSYEQYF.

This rearrangement joins TRBV7-2 to TRBJ1-5; no definite D call. Looked up from germline, CDR1 is SGHTA and CDR2 is FQGNSA. Between the trimmed V and J ends, which lost 1 base and 6 bases, there was a span of 13 bases. This CDR3 is built from 15 residues. The CDR3: CASSLEPQVGQPQHF. In DNA, the CDR3 is TGTGCCAGCAGCTTAGAGCCGCAGGTGGGTCAGCCCCAGCATTTT.

This chain joins TRBV30 and TRBJ2-3, with D unresolved. V was shortened by 6 bases and J by 0 bases, with 7 bases between the two germline ends. The germline CDR1 and CDR2 sequences are GTSNPN and SVGIG (reference sequence). The CDR3 sequence is 12 residues long. Written as DNA, the CDR3 is TGTGCCTGTTCCGCGAGCACAGATACGCAGTATTTT. It codes for CACSASTDTQYF.

The rearrangement joins TRBV30 to TRBJ2-5; TRBD2 matches 11 bases. Germline V gene lookup returns CDR1 GTSNPN and CDR2 SVGIG (reference sequence). The trim removed 5 bases at V and 2 bases at J, leaving 4 bases unmatched. The length of the CDR3 is 14 residues. The DNA for the CDR3 is TGTGCCTGGGGAGGGACTAGCGGACAAGAGACCCAGTACTTC. Its protein product is CAWGGTSGQETQYF.

The gene calls are TRBV28 and TRBJ2-7; the match to TRBD2 covers 12 bases. Per the germline V gene, CDR1 is MDHEN and CDR2 is SYDVKM. The CDR3 loop spans 15 amino acids. The trim removed 5 bases at V and 1 base at J, leaving 3 bases unmatched. In nucleotides, the CDR3 is TGTGCCAGCAGTGATCTAGCGGGGGGGTCCTACGAGCAGTACTTC. Its protein product is CASSDLAGGSYEQYF.

This clone was seen a handful of times. This rearrangement joins TRBV25-1 to TRBJ2-1; the match to TRBD2 covers 7 bases. The CDR3 consists of 15 residues. CDR1 is MGHDK, CDR2 SYGVNS, per germline. Losses at the gene ends were 4 bases for V and 4 bases for J; bases not matched to a gene: 7. CDR3 sequence: CASSVGSGPYNEQFF. The CDR3 DNA sequence: TGTGCCAGCAGTGTGGGTAGCGGGCCGTACAATGAGCAGTTCTTC.

CDR3 nucleotide sequence: TGTGCCAGCAGTTACAGGGAGGAGGGTAGCCAGCAGTTCTTC. This codes for CASSYREEGSQQFF. The rearrangement joins TRBV6-5 to TRBJ2-1; tentative D call: TRBD2 (6 bases). V gave up 2 bases and J gave up 11 bases, with 16 bases separating them. Germline CDR1 reads MNHEY; CDR2 reads SVGAGI. The CDR3 spans 14 residues.

The chain employs TRBV5-4 and TRBJ2-2, with TRBD1 identical over 8 bases. This CDR3 has 15 amino acids. Per the germline V gene, CDR1 is SGHNT and CDR2 is YYREEE (reference sequence). V was clipped by 5 bases and J by 6 bases; unmatched bases: 9. The CDR3 DNA reads as TGTGCCAGCAGACCCGGACAGGGCTCGGCCGGGGAGCTGTTTTTT. As protein: CASRPGQGSAGELFF. The entire variable domain, with the rest obtained from reference TRBV5-4 and TRBJ2-2, is as follows: ETGVTQSPTHLIKTRGQQVTLRCSSQSGHNTVSWYQQALGQGPQFIFQYYREEENGRGNFPPRFSGLQFPNYSSELNVNALELDDSALYLCASRPGQGSAGELFFGEGSRLTVL.